Included here is one T cell receptor (beta chain) sequence, with context. Antigen: not known. Time point defined: week 5, during vaccination. Doses of 300 ug of mutant IDH1 20-mer peptide were given with topical imiquimod. CDR3 length equals 16 residues. The trim removed 4 bases at V and 4 bases at J, leaving 9 bases unmatched. From germline, CDR1 is LNHDA and CDR2 SQIVND (reference sequence). These data belong to a study of a mutant IDH1 vaccine in newly diagnosed glioma. Overall study context: There were eight vaccinations for patients, given in weeks 1, 3, 5, 7, 11, 15, 19 and 23.

Assay used: immunoSEQ multiplex PCR; TCRdb lists only in-frame clones, some missing. Of around 61,000 clones listed, just under 90% are singletons. The sample here was PBMCs, taken from a glioma patient whose treatment included an IDH1 peptide vaccine. J is TRBJ2-4 and V is TRBV19; TRBD1 aligns across 8 bases. The TCR comes from a woman in her thirties or forties with glioma. The CDR3 DNA reads as TGTGCCAGTAGTAGATCGACAGGGGCCCATAAAAACATTCAGTACTTC. Its translation is CASSRSTGAHKNIQYF.